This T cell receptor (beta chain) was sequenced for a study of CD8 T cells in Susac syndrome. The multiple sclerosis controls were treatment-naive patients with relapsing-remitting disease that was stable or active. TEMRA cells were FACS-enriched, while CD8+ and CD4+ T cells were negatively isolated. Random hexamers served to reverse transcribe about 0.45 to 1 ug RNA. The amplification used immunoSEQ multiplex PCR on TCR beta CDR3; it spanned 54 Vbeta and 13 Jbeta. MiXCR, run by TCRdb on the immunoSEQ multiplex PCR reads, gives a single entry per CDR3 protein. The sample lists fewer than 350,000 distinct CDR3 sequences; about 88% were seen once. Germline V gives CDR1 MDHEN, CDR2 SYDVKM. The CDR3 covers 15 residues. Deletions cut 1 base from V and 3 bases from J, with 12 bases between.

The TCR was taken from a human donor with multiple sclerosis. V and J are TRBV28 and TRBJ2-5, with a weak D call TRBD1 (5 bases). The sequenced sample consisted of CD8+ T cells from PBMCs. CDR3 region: CASSLLGEGKETQYF. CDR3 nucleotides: TGTGCCAGCAGTTTATTAGGGGAAGGCAAAGAGACCCAGTACTTC.